This T cell receptor (beta chain) was identified during a study of neurological immune-mediated disorders. With 0 bases clipped from V and 1 base from J, the junction kept 5 bases outside the gene matches. In germline, CDR1 is SGHDT, CDR2 YYEEEE. The CDR3 is made up of 16 amino acids. This clonotype was observed many times. TCRdb recomputed calls from the 5' RACE reads with MiXCR, one row per CDR3 protein. The sample has approximately 89,000 distinct CDR3 sequences, around 4.5% seen once. Time point of the sample: longitudinal time-point 3. This clonotype was obtained from a woman aged 55-70 years with multiple sclerosis. Sequencing was carried out using PBMCs. V is TRBV5-6 and J is TRBJ1-1; 8 positions agree with TRBD1. The CDR3 region is CASSLGQGIGNTEAFF. CDR3 coding DNA: TGTGCCAGCAGCTTGGGACAGGGGATTGGGAACACTGAAGCTTTCTTT.